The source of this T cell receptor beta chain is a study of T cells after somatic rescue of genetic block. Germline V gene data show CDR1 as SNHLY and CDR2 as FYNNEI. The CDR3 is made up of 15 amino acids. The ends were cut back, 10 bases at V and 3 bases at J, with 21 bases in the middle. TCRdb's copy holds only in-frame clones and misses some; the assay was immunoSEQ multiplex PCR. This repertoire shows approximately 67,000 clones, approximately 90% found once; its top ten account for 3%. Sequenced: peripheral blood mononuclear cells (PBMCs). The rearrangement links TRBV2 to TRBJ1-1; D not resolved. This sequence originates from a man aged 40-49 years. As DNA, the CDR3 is TGTGCCACCGCGGTCGAGCGCTCGGCAGACACTGAAGCTTTCTTT. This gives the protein CATAVERSADTEAFF.